The 14 T cell receptor beta chains below all came from one sample that was sequenced in a study of blood T cell repertoires in COVID-19. Libraries were prepared by immunoSEQ multiplex PCR; TCRdb keeps only in-frame clonotypes and omits some of them. The top ten hold around 6.3% of the sample, which has about 380,000 clones, 90% seen once. Sequencing was performed on peripheral blood. These receptors originate from a young man with active or convalescent COVID-19.

The chain has TRBV27 and TRBJ2-1; D gene ambiguous. This CDR3 is built from 14 residues. V gave up 5 bases and J gave up 1 base, with 9 bases separating them. CDR1 and CDR2 (germline): MNHEY, SMNVEV (reference sequence). CDR3 sequence (DNA): TGTGCCAGCAGTCGATTCAGGTCCTACAATGAGCAGTTCTTC. It translates to CASSRFRSYNEQFF.

This clone showed up just a few times. The gene calls are TRBV7-9 and TRBJ1-2, with a weak D call TRBD1 (5 bases). Germline CDR1 SEHNR, CDR2 FQNEAQ (reference sequence). There are 17 residues in the CDR3. Trimming took 3 bases from V and 2 from J, leaving 19 bases between them. DNA of the CDR3: TGTGCCAGCAGCTTTCAAGGAGGGACCGACGGCAACTATGGCTACACCTTC. It encodes CASSFQGGTDGNYGYTF.

The chain links TRBV7-3 to TRBJ2-2; tentatively, D is TRBD1 (5 bases). CDR1 SGHTA and CDR2 FQGTGA come from the germline V gene. The CDR3 is made up of 15 amino acids. The V gene lost 3 bases and the J gene lost 7 bases, with 15 bases spanning the gap. Here the CDR3 reads CASSLGLGVGGELFF. In nucleotides, the CDR3 is TGTGCCAGCAGCTTGGGGCTAGGGGTCGGCGGGGAGCTGTTTTTT.

The chain links TRBV28 to TRBJ1-2; D is unresolved. Trimming shortened V by 2 bases and J by 7 bases, and 17 bases separated the two germline ends. The CDR3 has 15 amino acids. Germline V gives CDR1 MDHEN, CDR2 SYDVKM. CDR3 loop: CASSLGSRVTIGYTF. The CDR3 DNA sequence: TGTGCCAGCAGTTTAGGGTCGCGGGTAACTATTGGCTACACCTTC.

V gene TRBV7-8 combines with J gene TRBJ2-7; no definite D call. CDR1 and CDR2 from the germline V gene are SGHVS and FQNEAQ. CDR3 length: 11 amino acids. Trimming left V 6 bases short and J 7 bases short, with 10 bases between. The CDR3 here is CASRSREEQYF. The CDR3 bases are TGTGCCAGCAGGTCGCGAGAAGAGCAGTACTTC.

The genes are TRBV7-9 and TRBJ2-1, with 7 bases matching TRBD2. With V trimmed by 6 bases and J by 7 bases, 12 bases remained unmatched. The CDR3 length is 15 residues. In germline, CDR1 is SEHNR, CDR2 FQNEAQ (reference sequence). CDR3 residues: CASRISSGRRNEQFF. The DNA for the CDR3 is TGTGCCAGCAGAATCTCTAGCGGCCGGAGGAATGAGCAGTTCTTC.

The rearrangement links TRBV4-1 to TRBJ1-1; D is uncertain. This CDR3 has 15 residues. CDR1 MGHRA and CDR2 YSYEKL come from the germline V gene. Trimming took off 1 base at V and 4 bases at J, with 13 bases between the two ends. Here the CDR3 DNA reads TGCGCCAGCAGCCAAGGGCTGGGTTCGGGCACTGAAGCTTTCTTT. The encoded protein is CASSQGLGSGTEAFF.

The chain employs TRBV7-3 and TRBJ2-5; D may be TRBD2 (5 bases). Trimming left V 2 bases short and J 4 bases short, with 11 bases between. CDR3 length: 14 residues. Germline V gene lookup returns CDR1 SGHTA and CDR2 FQGTGA. The chain's CDR3 is CASSLLGVGETQYF. The CDR3 DNA follows: TGTGCCAGCAGCTTATTGGGAGTCGGAGAGACCCAGTACTTC.

This chain joins TRBV5-6 and TRBJ2-7; unclear D gene. Germline V lookup: CDR1 SGHDT, CDR2 YYEEEE. This CDR3 is 12 amino acids long. Trimming took off 3 bases at V and 3 bases at J, with 7 bases between the two ends. The CDR3 coding sequence is TGTGCCAGCAGCTCCAGACACTACGAGCAGTACTTC. This encodes CASSSRHYEQYF.

This clone was observed a handful of times. The CDR3 loop reads CASSPAGATGELFF. CDR3 sequence (DNA): TGTGCCAGTAGCCCGGCAGGGGCCACCGGGGAGCTGTTTTTT. The chain is built from TRBV19 and TRBJ2-2, with D possibly TRBD1 on 6 matching bases. This CDR3 has 14 residues. CDR1 is LNHDA and CDR2 is SQIVND in the germline V gene (reference sequence). The V and J ends lost 6 bases and 4 bases respectively, with 12 bases between them. Supplemented by reference TRBV19 and TRBJ2-2, the full variable domain reads DGGITQSPKYLFRKEGQNVTLSCEQNLNHDAMYWYRQDPGQGLRLIYYSQIVNDFQKGDIAEGYSVSREKKESFPLTVTSAQKNPTAFYLCASSPAGATGELFFGEGSRLTVL.

The chain has TRBV29-1 and TRBJ1-1; 7 bases fit TRBD1. V dropped 3 bases and J dropped 0; count of bases not matched to a gene: 4. The CDR3 has 14 amino acids. CDR1 and CDR2 (germline): SQVTM, ANQGSEA. The CDR3 spells CSVETGSMNTEAFF. The CDR3 bases are TGCAGCGTTGAGACAGGGAGTATGAACACTGAAGCTTTCTTT. Supplemented by reference TRBV29-1 and TRBJ1-1, the full variable domain reads SAVISQKPSRDICQRGTSLTIQCQVDSQVTMMFWYRQQPGQSLTLIATANQGSEATYESGFVIDKFPISRPNLTFSTLTVSNMSPEDSSIYLCSVETGSMNTEAFFGQGTRLTVV.

The genes are TRBV6-5 and TRBJ2-2; tentative D call: TRBD2 (6 bases). The germline CDR1 and CDR2 sequences are MNHEY and SVGAGI. The V end was cut by 5 bases, the J end by 3 bases, with 13 bases between. The CDR3 consists of 15 residues. The CDR3 reads CASSMEGFDTGELFF. The CDR3 DNA sequence: TGTGCCAGCAGTATGGAGGGCTTCGACACCGGGGAGCTGTTTTTT.

The chain couples TRBV28 to TRBJ2-1; 13 bases agree with TRBD2. The CDR3 is 16 residues long. The junction had 8 bases not matched to a gene; V was cut back by 6 bases and J by 6 bases. Germline V lookup: CDR1 MDHEN, CDR2 SYDVKM. For the CDR3, the DNA is TGTGCCAGCAGCTCCGGACTAGCGGGAGTAGGCAATGAGCAGTTCTTC. This codes for CASSSGLAGVGNEQFF. Combining the CDR3 with reference TRBV28 and TRBJ2-1 gives the whole variable domain DVKVTQSSRYLVKRTGEKVFLECVQDMDHENMFWYRQDPGLGLRLIYFSYDVKMKEKGDIPEGYSVSREKKERFSLILESASTNQTSMYLCASSSGLAGVGNEQFFGPGTRLTVL.

This clone is a singleton in its sample. V usage is TRBV4-3 and J usage is TRBJ2-1; D perhaps matches TRBD2 (6 bases). The V gene's germline CDR1 is LGHNA and CDR2 YSLEER. Trimming shortened V by 0 bases and J by 0 bases, and 15 bases separated the two germline ends. The CDR3 has 18 residues. CDR3 in amino acids: CASSQDGRGTSSYNEQFF. CDR3 coding DNA: TGCGCCAGCAGCCAAGATGGACGCGGGACGAGCTCCTACAATGAGCAGTTCTTC.